This record covers a single T cell receptor beta chain. This clone showed up just once. The antigen it recognizes is unknown. Nothing much larger sits one base from this clone, and base qualities are not available. The CDR3 regions of human TCRbeta chains were analyzed by immunosequencing. On the study's bioinformatics: TCRs in the repertoires were matched against a reference library of SARS-CoV-2-specific TCRs that had been generated with the MIRA antigen-specificity platform. Breadth meant the fraction of unique TCRs that were SARS-CoV-2-associated, whereas depth meant the fraction of total T cells that were SARS-CoV-2-associated. Using the MIRA data, every spike-specific TCR was mapped to the spike region that the TCR reacted to and assigned to either a CD4 or a CD8 class. Log10-transformed breadth and depth values were compared by one-way ANOVA with Sidak's multiple comparisons tests. What TCRdb holds here is the immuneACCESS table cut down to in-frame rearrangements. Part of the clones is not present; checked against another copy, under half of the missing clones reflect an unresolved V gene, and the others are unexplained. The DNA gave D and trimming, while V, J and clone size come from that table. Present in this sample are 100,000 to 130,000 clones, 75% to 90% of which were seen just once. Jointly, the top ten make up approximately 4% of the sample.

The sample's time point label is to be understood as: baseline before first vaccination. The vaccinee samples were drawn from two UK trials, COV001 and COV002, one of which was a single-blind randomized controlled phase 2/3 trial testing AZD1222 (ChAdOx1 nCoV-19) in healthy adults. For TCRbeta chain sequencing, PBMC samples were collected from trial participants at day 0 and at day 28 after the second dose. These data originate in a study of T cell responses to AZD1222 COVID-19 vaccine (dated by TCRdb to the early 2020s). Regarding the complete study: AZD1222 recipients whose second dose came at about 4 weeks and those whose second dose came at about 12 weeks were combined into one group, since spike-specific TCR depth and breadth did not differ between the two schedules. TCR sequencing was performed for roughly 240 trial participants, of whom some 200 were given two doses of AZD1222 and around 25 were given two doses of MenACWY control vaccine. Enrollment into the trials was organized by age into subgroups of 18-55, 56-69 and 70-plus years, and those subgroups contained roughly 140, 27 and 60 TCR-sequenced participants, respectively.

Overall results and qualifications from the work: Participants were mostly white British, with more females than males. The authors suggested clonal diversity may have been underestimated. The whole spike protein was spanned by vaccine-associated CD4 TCRs, and dominant responses were seen in regions 160-218 and 743-854. Reportedly, almost half of the unique spike-specific TCRs recognized epitopes lying outside the regions that are mutated in the B.1.351 and B.1.1.7 variants. Conclusions about previously exposed vaccinees are limited, since just five or six AZD1222 recipients were seropositive for SARS-CoV-2 at baseline. In the small 56-69-year group, the increase in depth fell short of significance, most likely because of low power. Spike-specific TCR breadth and depth rose significantly after two AZD1222 doses compared with day 0 and with MenACWY recipients. No day 14 peak-response samples were available, so repertoires were characterized only after the peak T cell response.

The germline V gene supplies CDR1 MNHEY and CDR2 SVGEGT. V drops 2 bases and J drops 6 bases, leaving 16 bases in between. The CDR3, cysteine through phenylalanine, is 15 amino acids long. The read is trimmed to its CDR3 DNA, 45 bases read in frame from base 1. The sequence is built from TRBV6-2 or TRBV6-3 and TRBJ1-2; the D segment could be TRBD1, given 5 matching bases. The sequencing used peripheral blood, collected on day 0 of AZD1222 vaccination. This TCR was recovered from an adult in good health. The CDR3 region: CASSYESLRGDGYTF. Read as DNA, the sequence is TGTGCCAGCAGTTACGAAAGTCTGCGGGGGGATGGCTACACCTTC.